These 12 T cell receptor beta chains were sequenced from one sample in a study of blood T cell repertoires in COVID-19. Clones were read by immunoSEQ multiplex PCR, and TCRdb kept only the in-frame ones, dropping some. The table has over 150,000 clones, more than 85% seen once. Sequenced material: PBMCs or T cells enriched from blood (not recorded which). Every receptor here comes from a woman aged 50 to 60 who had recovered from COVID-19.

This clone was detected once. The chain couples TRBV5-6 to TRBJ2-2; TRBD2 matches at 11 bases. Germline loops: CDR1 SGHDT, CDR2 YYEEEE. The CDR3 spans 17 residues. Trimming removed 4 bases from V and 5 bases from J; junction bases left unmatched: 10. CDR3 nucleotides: TGTGCCAGCAGCCACCCTTTAGCGGGAGGGCTGACCGGGGAGCTGTTTTTT. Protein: CASSHPLAGGLTGELFF. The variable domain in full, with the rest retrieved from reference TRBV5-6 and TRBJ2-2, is DAGVTQSPTHLIKTRGQQVTLRCSPKSGHDTVSWYQQALGQGPQFIFQYYEEEERQRGNFPDRFSGHQFPNYSSELNVNALLLGDSALYLCASSHPLAGGLTGELFFGEGSRLTVL.

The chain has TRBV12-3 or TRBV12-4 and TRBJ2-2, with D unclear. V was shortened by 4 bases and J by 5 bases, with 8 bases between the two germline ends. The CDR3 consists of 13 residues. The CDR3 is CASSYLGTGELFF. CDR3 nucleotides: TGTGCCAGCAGTTACCTCGGGACCGGGGAGCTGTTTTTT.

CDR3 DNA: TGTGCCAGCAGCTTAGGAGCTATGAACACTGAAGCTTTCTTT. Its protein product is CASSLGAMNTEAFF. The chain links TRBV7-9 to TRBJ1-1; D gene unclear. CDR1 and CDR2 (germline): SEHNR, FQNEAQ (reference sequence). The CDR3 is made up of 14 amino acids. The germline V and J ends were trimmed by 1 base and 0 bases, with 6 bases remaining between them.

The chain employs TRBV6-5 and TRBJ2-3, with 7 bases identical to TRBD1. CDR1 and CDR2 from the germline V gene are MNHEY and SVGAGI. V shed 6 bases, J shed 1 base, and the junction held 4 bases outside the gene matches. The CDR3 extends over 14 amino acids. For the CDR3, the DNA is TGTGCCAGCAGGTCGGACAGGCGCACAGATACGCAGTATTTT. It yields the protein CASRSDRRTDTQYF.

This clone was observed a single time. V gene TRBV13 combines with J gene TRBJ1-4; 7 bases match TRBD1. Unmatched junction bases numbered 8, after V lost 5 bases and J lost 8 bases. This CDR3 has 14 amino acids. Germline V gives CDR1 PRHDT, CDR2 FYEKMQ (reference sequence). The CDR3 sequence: CASSPDRDGEKLFF. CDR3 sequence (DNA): TGTGCCAGCAGCCCCGACAGGGATGGGGAAAAACTGTTTTTT.

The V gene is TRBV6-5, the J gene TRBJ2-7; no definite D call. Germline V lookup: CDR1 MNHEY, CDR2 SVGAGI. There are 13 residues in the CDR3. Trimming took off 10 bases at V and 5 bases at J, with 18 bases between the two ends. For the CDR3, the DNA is TGTGCCATCCAAGAGAACAGTTTGCACGAGCAGTACTTC. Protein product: CAIQENSLHEQYF.

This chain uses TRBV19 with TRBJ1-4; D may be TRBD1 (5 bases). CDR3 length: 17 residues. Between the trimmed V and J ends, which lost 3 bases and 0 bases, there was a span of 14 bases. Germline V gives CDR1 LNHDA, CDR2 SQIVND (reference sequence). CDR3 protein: CASSIGQGSTTNEKLFF. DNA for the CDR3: TGTGCCAGTAGTATCGGCCAGGGTTCGACAACTAATGAAAAACTGTTTTTT.

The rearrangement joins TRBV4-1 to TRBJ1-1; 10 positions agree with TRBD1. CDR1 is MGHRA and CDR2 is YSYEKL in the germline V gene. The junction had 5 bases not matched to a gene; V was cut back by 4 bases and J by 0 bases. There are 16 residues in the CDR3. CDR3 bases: TGCGCCAGCAGCCGCGGACAGGGGGACATGAACACTGAAGCTTTCTTT. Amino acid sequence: CASSRGQGDMNTEAFF.

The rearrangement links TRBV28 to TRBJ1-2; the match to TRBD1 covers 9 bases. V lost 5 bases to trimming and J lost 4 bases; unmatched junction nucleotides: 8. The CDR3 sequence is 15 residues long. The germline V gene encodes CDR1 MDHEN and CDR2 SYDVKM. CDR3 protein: CASSGPGQGTYGYTF. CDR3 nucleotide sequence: TGTGCCAGCAGTGGGCCGGGACAGGGAACCTATGGCTACACCTTC.

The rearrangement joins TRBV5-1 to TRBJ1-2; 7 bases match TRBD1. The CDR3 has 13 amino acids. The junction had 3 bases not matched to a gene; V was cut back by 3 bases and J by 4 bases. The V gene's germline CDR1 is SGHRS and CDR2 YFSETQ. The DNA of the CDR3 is TGCGCCAGCAGCTCCAGGGACAGCTATGGCTACACCTTC. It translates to CASSSRDSYGYTF.

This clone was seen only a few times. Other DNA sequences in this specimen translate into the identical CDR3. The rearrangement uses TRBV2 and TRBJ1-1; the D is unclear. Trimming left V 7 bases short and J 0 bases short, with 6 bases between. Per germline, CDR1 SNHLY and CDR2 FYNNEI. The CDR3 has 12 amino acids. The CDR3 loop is CASNRMNTEAFF. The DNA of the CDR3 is TGTGCCAGCAATCGTATGAACACTGAAGCTTTCTTT.

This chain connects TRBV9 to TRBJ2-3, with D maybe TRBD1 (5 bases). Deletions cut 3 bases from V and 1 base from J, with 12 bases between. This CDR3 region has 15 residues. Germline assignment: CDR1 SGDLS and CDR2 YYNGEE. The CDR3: CASSAWGQGTDTQYF. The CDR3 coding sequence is TGTGCCAGCAGCGCCTGGGGCCAGGGCACAGATACGCAGTATTTT. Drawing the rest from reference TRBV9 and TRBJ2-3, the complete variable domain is DSGVTQTPKHLITATGQRVTLRCSPRSGDLSVYWYQQSLDQGLQFLIQYYNGEERAKGNILERFSAQQFPDLHSELNLSSLELGDSALYFCASSAWGQGTDTQYFGPGTRLTVL.